This T cell receptor (beta chain) was recorded in a study of blood T cell repertoires in COVID-19. Sequenced by immunoSEQ multiplex PCR; TCRdb stores in-frame clones only, minus some. The table includes about 200,000 clones, more than 65% detected once. Germline CDR1 is LGHNA and CDR2 is YSLEER. The CDR3 sequence is 15 residues long. The V gene lost 1 base and the J gene lost 5 bases, with 14 bases spanning the gap. This TCR came from a man in his forties who had recovered from COVID-19. Material for sequencing was PBMCs or T cells enriched from blood (not recorded which). The rearrangement joins TRBV4-3 to TRBJ2-5; D is possibly TRBD2 (5 bases). The CDR3 loop is CASSQGFEGWETQYF. DNA for the CDR3: TGCGCCAGCAGCCAAGGGTTCGAGGGCTGGGAGACCCAGTACTTC.